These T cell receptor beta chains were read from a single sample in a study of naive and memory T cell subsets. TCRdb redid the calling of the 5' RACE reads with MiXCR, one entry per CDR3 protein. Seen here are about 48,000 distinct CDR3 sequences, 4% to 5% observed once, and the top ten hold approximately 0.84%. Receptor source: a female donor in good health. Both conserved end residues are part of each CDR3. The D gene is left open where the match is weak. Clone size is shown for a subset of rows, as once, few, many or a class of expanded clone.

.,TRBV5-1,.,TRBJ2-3,CASSFPADSLDTQYF,TGCGCCAGCAGCTTTCCGGCAGATAGCCTAGATACGCAGTATTTT
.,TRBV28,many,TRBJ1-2,CASSLHGGYTF,TGTGCCAGCAGTCTACATGGGGGCTACACCTTC
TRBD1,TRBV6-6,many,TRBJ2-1,CASITGAFSYNEQFF,TGTGCCAGCATCACAGGGGCCTTCTCCTACAATGAGCAGTTCTTC
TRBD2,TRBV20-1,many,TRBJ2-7,CSARVAGGRLYEQYF,TGCAGTGCTAGAGTAGCGGGAGGGAGACTCTACGAGCAGTACTTC
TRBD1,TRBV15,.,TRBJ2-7,CATSRDRGTGVPEQYF,TGTGCCACCAGCAGAGATAGAGGGACAGGGGTTCCCGAGCAGTACTTC
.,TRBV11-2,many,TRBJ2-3,CASSLERSDTQYF,TGTGCCAGCAGCTTAGAGCGTTCAGATACGCAGTATTTT
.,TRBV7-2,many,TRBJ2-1,CASSPYRENNNEQFF,TGTGCCAGCAGCCCTTACAGGGAGAATAACAATGAGCAGTTCTTC
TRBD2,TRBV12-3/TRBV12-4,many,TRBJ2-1,CASSSRTGTSGRRAGNEQFF,TGTGCCAGCAGTTCTAGGACCGGGACTAGCGGTCGCCGGGCCGGAAATGAGCAGTTCTTC
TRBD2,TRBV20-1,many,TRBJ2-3,CSATGGVGDQDTQYF,TGCAGTGCCACTGGGGGGGTGGGGGATCAGGATACGCAGTATTTT
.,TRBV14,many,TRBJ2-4,CASSQDLASQGKAKNIQYF,TGTGCCAGCAGCCAAGATCTCGCCAGTCAGGGTAAAGCCAAAAACATTCAGTACTTC
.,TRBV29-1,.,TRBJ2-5,CSVLGPHQETQYF,TGCAGCGTCCTGGGACCGCACCAAGAGACCCAGTACTTC
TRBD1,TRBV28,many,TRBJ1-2,CASSQRTGGRGYGYTF,TGTGCCAGCAGTCAAAGAACAGGGGGTAGGGGCTATGGCTACACCTTC
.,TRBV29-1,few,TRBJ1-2,CSVGLQGFHGDTF,TGCAGCGTTGGGCTGCAGGGGTTCCATGGCGACACCTTC
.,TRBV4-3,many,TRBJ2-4,CASSQSLIAKNIQYF,TGCGCCAGCAGCCAATCCCTGATAGCCAAAAACATTCAGTACTTC
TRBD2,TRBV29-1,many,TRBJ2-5,CSVVRLAGVIYF,TGCAGCGTTGTACGGCTAGCGGGAGTTATTTACTTC
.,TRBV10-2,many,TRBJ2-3,CASGKGEWADTQYF,TGCGCCAGCGGAAAGGGGGAGTGGGCAGATACGCAGTATTTT
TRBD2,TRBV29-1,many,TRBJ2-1,CSVAPSGSLNEQFF,TGCAGCGTTGCGCCTAGCGGGAGCCTCAATGAGCAGTTCTTC
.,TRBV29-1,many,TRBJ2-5,CSVGDGQETQYF,TGCAGCGTTGGGGACGGTCAAGAGACCCAGTACTTC
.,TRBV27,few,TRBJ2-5,CASSGRDGFGETQYF,TGTGCCAGCAGTGGACGGGACGGTTTTGGGGAGACCCAGTACTTC
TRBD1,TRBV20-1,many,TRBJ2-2,CSARDQTTGANTGELFF,TGCAGTGCTAGAGATCAGACGACAGGGGCGAACACCGGGGAGCTGTTTTTT
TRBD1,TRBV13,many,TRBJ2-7,CASSRKTGTGGNEQYF,TGTGCCAGCAGCAGAAAAACCGGGACAGGGGGTAACGAGCAGTACTTC
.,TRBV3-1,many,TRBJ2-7,CASSLPPFGGLYEQYF,TGTGCCAGCAGCCTCCCCCCCTTCGGCGGGTTGTACGAGCAGTACTTC
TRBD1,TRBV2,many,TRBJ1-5,CASSVAGGNQPQHF,TGTGCCAGCAGTGTGGCAGGGGGGAATCAGCCCCAGCATTTT
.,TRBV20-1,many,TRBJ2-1,CSASLWVKTFNEQFF,TGCAGTGCTTCCCTCTGGGTAAAAACGTTCAATGAGCAGTTCTTC
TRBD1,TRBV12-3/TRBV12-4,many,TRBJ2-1,CASSGATGGAWNEQFF,TGTGCCAGCAGTGGGGCCACAGGGGGCGCATGGAATGAGCAGTTCTTC
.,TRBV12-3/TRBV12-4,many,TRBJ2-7,CASSLVYEQYF,TGTGCCAGCAGTCTCGTATACGAGCAGTACTTC
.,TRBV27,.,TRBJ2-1,CASSLLTVDPYNEQFF,TGTGCCAGCAGTTTATTAACCGTCGATCCCTACAATGAGCAGTTCTTC
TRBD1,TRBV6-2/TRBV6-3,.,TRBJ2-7,CASSDPGQGMREQYF,TGTGCCAGCAGCGACCCGGGACAGGGAATGAGGGAGCAGTACTTC
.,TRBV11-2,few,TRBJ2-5,CASSLEGWQTQYF,TGTGCCAGCAGCTTAGAGGGTTGGCAGACCCAGTACTTC
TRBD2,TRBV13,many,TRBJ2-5,CASSLASGYQETQYF,TGTGCCAGCAGCTTGGCTAGCGGGTACCAAGAGACCCAGTACTTC
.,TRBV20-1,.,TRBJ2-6,CSARDPTGSGANVLTF,TGCAGTGCTAGAGACCCAACAGGCTCTGGGGCCAACGTCCTGACTTTC
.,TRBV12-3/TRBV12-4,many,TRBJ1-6,CASSLKKSSPLHF,TGTGCCAGCAGTTTAAAAAAGAGTTCACCCCTCCACTTT
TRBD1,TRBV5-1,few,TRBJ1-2,CASSLAGGEYGDTF,TGCGCCAGCAGCTTGGCAGGGGGAGAGTATGGCGACACCTTC
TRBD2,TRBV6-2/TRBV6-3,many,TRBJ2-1,CASRGTSGYNEQFF,TGTGCCAGCAGGGGGACTAGCGGATACAATGAGCAGTTCTTC
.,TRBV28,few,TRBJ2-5,CACGTQYF,TGTGCCTGTGGGACCCAGTACTTC
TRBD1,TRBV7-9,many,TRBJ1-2,CASSTRDRGQEDYGYTF,TGTGCCAGCAGCACCAGGGACAGGGGGCAAGAAGACTATGGCTACACCTTC
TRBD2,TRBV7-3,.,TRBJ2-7,CASSLTGAGEFEQYF,TGTGCCAGCAGCTTAACTGGAGCGGGAGAGTTCGAGCAGTACTTC
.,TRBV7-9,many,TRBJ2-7,CASSLPWREQYF,TGTGCCAGCAGCTTACCCTGGCGAGAGCAGTACTTC
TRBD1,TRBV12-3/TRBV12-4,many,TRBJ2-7,CASSLNGQGGYF,TGTGCCAGCAGTTTAAATGGACAGGGAGGGTACTTC